This TCR beta chain was recovered during a study of blood T cell repertoires in COVID-19. Study in general: Samples of COVID-19 (acute and convalescent) were obtained from the United States, Italy and Spain. PBMCs, B-cell-depleted T cells, or T cells provided the cDNA or gDNA that made up the material.

V gave up 5 bases and J gave up 4 bases, with 17 bases separating them. CDR3 length: 15 amino acids. CDR1 and CDR2 (germline): ENHRY, SYGVKD. Ages ranged from about 18 to 100 years, with residence in 20 to 30 US areas. Original processing notes: Amplification of reference gene primers was used by the study to estimate nucleated cell counts. The method was immunoSEQ multiplex PCR; TCRdb's version includes in-frame clones alone and lacks a portion of them. D and trimming were read from the DNA, whereas the V and J calls and clone size are those reported in that table. The repertoire includes just over 300,000 clones, around 90% of them detected once, and approximately 4% sits in the top ten.

The sequence was collected from a woman between 18 and 29 years old with acute COVID-19. Sequencing used PBMCs or T cells enriched from blood (not recorded which). The chain uses TRBV10-3 and TRBJ1-2; D possibly corresponds to TRBD1 (6 bases). CDR3 in DNA: TGTGCCATCAGTCCCAACAGGGAAGCCTCCTATGGCTACACCTTC. Protein: CAISPNREASYGYTF.